The clone carrying this TCR beta chain was observed many times. This sample stems from a study of CD8+ T cells in alopecia areata. Turning to the study itself: Treatment with tofacitinib (6 to 18 months) was followed by 6 months off drug.

Isolated RNA was reverse transcribed into cDNA used as the sequencing template. Clones were read by immunoSEQ multiplex PCR, and TCRdb kept only the in-frame ones, dropping some. The data hold 140,000 or so clones, with around 51% observed a single time. Germline assignment: CDR1 SGDLS and CDR2 YYNGEE. V lost 4 bases, J lost 0 bases, and 17 bases lay in between. The CDR3 runs to 18 residues. The material was CD4+ T cells sorted from blood, obtained at week 0. The receptor's source is a human donor with alopecia areata. The chain joins TRBV9 to TRBJ2-6; a weak D match, TRBD2 (5 bases). CDR3: CASSPHVGITSGANVLTF. The CDR3, as DNA: TGTGCCAGCAGCCCGCATGTCGGGATAACCTCTGGGGCCAACGTCCTGACTTTC.